The source of this T cell receptor (beta chain) is a study of technical replicates of blood from a few donors. TCRdb's copy holds only in-frame clones and misses some; the assay was immunoSEQ multiplex PCR. The sample shows roughly 82,000 clones, nearly 96% of them seen only once. The receptor was isolated from a human donor in good health. Sequencing was carried out using T cells isolated from PBMCs.

The chain's CDR3 is CATSRRTGNTGELFF. The CDR3 DNA reads as TGTGCCACCAGCAGAAGGACAGGGAACACCGGGGAGCTGTTTTTT. This chain links TRBV15 with TRBJ2-2; 7 positions agree with TRBD1. Germline V gene data show CDR1 as LNHNV and CDR2 as YYDKDF (reference sequence). V shed 2 bases, J shed 1 base, and the junction held 1 base outside the gene matches. This CDR3 comprises 15 residues.